The 3 T cell receptor beta chains below come from one sample, sequenced in a study of T cell changes during pregnancy in multiple sclerosis. Clones were sequenced by immunoSEQ multiplex PCR, and TCRdb holds only the in-frame ones, with some missing. The repertoire holds under 130,000 clones, around 94% seen once, with around 0.92% in the top ten. The sample in question was peripheral blood, obtained after pregnancy. The receptors shown here come from a female donor with multiple sclerosis, enrolled in a pregnancy study.

J is TRBJ2-1 and V is TRBV18; 8 bases are shared with TRBD2. The CDR3 extends over 15 amino acids. The germline V gene has CDR1 KGHSH and CDR2 LQKENI. The J segment lost 4 bases and the V segment lost 3 bases, leaving 5 bases of the junction unmatched. CDR3 protein: CASSPQLAAYNEQFF. CDR3 DNA sequence: TGTGCCAGCTCACCCCAACTAGCGGCATACAATGAGCAGTTCTTC.

The CDR3 region has the DNA TGTGCCAGCAGCTCATCAAGGCGAGGGGAGACCCAGTACTTC. It encodes CASSSSRRGETQYF. The chain is built from TRBV7-9 and TRBJ2-5; D is possibly TRBD2 (5 bases). The V gene lost 4 bases and the J gene lost 5 bases, with 14 bases spanning the gap. Germline loops: CDR1 SEHNR, CDR2 FQNEAQ (reference sequence). The CDR3 totals 14 residues.

The chain carries TRBV29-1 and TRBJ2-2; possibly TRBD1 for D (5 bases). The length of the CDR3 is 15 residues. Germline V gene sequence: CDR1 SQVTM, CDR2 ANQGSEA. V was shortened by 5 bases and J by 0 bases, with 13 bases between the two germline ends. The chain's CDR3 is CSVPQGSANTGELFF. The CDR3 coding sequence is TGCAGCGTTCCCCAGGGCAGTGCGAACACCGGGGAGCTGTTTTTT.